These T cell receptor beta chains were read from a single sample in a study of shared clonotypes between healthy human individuals. The table came from immunoSEQ multiplex PCR; TCRdb's copy has only in-frame clones and leaves some out. The sample contains around 300,000 clones, 87% of which appear only once. Sequences were obtained from memory CD8+ T cells sorted from blood. All receptors derive from a man aged 18 to 29 in good health. CDR3s include the opening cysteine and the closing phenylalanine or tryptophan. Each record gives: J gene, V gene, clone size, D gene, CDR3 DNA, CDR3 protein. The D gene is left open where the match is weak. Clone size appears in some rows only: once, few, many, or a class for an expanded clone.

>TRBJ2-5|TRBV15|NA|TRBD1
TGTGCCACCAGCAGAGTTCAGGGGGCCAAAGAGACCCAGTACTTC
CATSRVQGAKETQYF
>TRBJ2-3|TRBV10-2|NA|NA
TGCGCCAGCAGTGTATGGGTAGGAAGCACAGATACGCAGTATTTT
CASSVWVGSTDTQYF
>TRBJ1-1|TRBV7-9|NA|NA
TGTGCCAGCAGCTCAAAGGGGGTTTACACTGAAGCTTTCTTT
CASSSKGVYTEAFF
>TRBJ2-1|TRBV7-9|NA|NA
TGTGCCAGCACCTACCCTGAACGGGATATGAATGAGCAGTTCTTC
CASTYPERDMNEQFF
>TRBJ2-1|TRBV30|once|NA
TGTGCCTGGAGCCCGGGACCGCTAAGGTATTTTGGGAATGAGCAGTTCTTC
CAWSPGPLRYFGNEQFF
>TRBJ1-4|TRBV7-9|NA|TRBD1
TGTGCCAGCAGCTCGATCCCGGGACAGGGAGGAGAAAAACTGTTTTTT
CASSSIPGQGGEKLFF
>TRBJ1-5|TRBV5-6|NA|TRBD1
TGTGCCAGCAGCGCCACCGGGACAGGGGGCAATCAGCCCCAGCATTTT
CASSATGTGGNQPQHF
>TRBJ2-7|TRBV7-6|NA|NA
TGTGCCAGCAGCCCCTCGGTTTACAGCTTCTCCTACGAGCAGTACTTC
CASSPSVYSFSYEQYF
>TRBJ2-7|TRBV6-6|NA|NA
TGTGCCAGCAGTTATGCACACCTCGAGCAGTACTTC
CASSYAHLEQYF
>TRBJ1-4|TRBV9|once|NA
TGTGCCAGCAGCGTAGAAGGAGGGGCTAATGAAAAACTGTTTTTT
CASSVEGGANEKLFF
>TRBJ2-1|TRBV11-2|NA|TRBD1
TGTGCCAGCAGCTTTCCACAGGGGGCGAGGGAGGGTCCCTACAATGAGCAGTTCTTC
CASSFPQGAREGPYNEQFF
>TRBJ2-7|TRBV6-1|NA|NA
TGTGCCAGCAAGGACACGTACTACGAGCAGTACTTC
CASKDTYYEQYF
>TRBJ2-3|TRBV11-2|NA|TRBD1
TGTGCCAGCAGCTTGACAGGGGATACGCAGTATTTT
CASSLTGDTQYF
>TRBJ1-1|TRBV30|NA|NA
TGTGCCTGCTCACGGAACACTGAAGCTTTCTTT
CACSRNTEAFF
>TRBJ2-7|TRBV27|NA|TRBD1
TGTGCCAGCAGGCGACAGGGGAACTACGAGCAGTACTTC
CASRRQGNYEQYF
>TRBJ2-7|TRBV5-1|NA|NA
TGCGCCAGCAGCTTGGAACTCTCCTACGAGCAGTACTTC
CASSLELSYEQYF
>TRBJ2-1|TRBV29-1|NA|TRBD2
TGCAGCGTTGAAGATCGTTTCGGGACTAAAAATGAGCAGTTCTTC
CSVEDRFGTKNEQFF
>TRBJ2-5|TRBV6-1|NA|NA
TGTGCCAGCAGTACCCAAGAGACCCAGTACTTC
CASSTQETQYF
>TRBJ1-5|TRBV7-8|NA|NA
TGTGCCAGCAGCTTACGAGTCTCGAGGGTGCCCCAGCATTTT
CASSLRVSRVPQHF
>TRBJ2-7|TRBV6-1|NA|NA
TGTGCCAGCAGTCCGACACGAGCCTACGAGCAGTACTTC
CASSPTRAYEQYF
>TRBJ1-6|TRBV9|NA|NA
TGTGCCAGCAGCGCCCACGAGGGACCATATAATTCACCCCTCCACTTT
CASSAHEGPYNSPLHF
>TRBJ1-2|TRBV29-1|NA|NA
TGCAGCGTTGCGGCGGGGGGTAATGGCTACACCTTC
CSVAAGGNGYTF
>TRBJ1-5|TRBV23-1|NA|TRBD1
TGCGCCAGCAGACCCAGGACAGGCGACAATCAGCCCCAGCATTTT
CASRPRTGDNQPQHF
>TRBJ2-2|TRBV13|NA|NA
TGTGCCAGCGTAACGGTAGGAACCGGGGAGCTGTTTTTT
CASVTVGTGELFF
>TRBJ2-5|TRBV7-3|NA|TRBD2
TGTGCCAGCAGCGATCTAGCGGGGGAGAGAGAGACCCAGTACTTC
CASSDLAGERETQYF
>TRBJ1-5|TRBV4-3|few|NA
TGCGCCAGCAGCCAAACGGGGGAGAGCAATCAGCCCCAGCATTTT
CASSQTGESNQPQHF
>TRBJ2-7|TRBV5-1|NA|NA
TGCGCCAGCAGCAAGGGACGGGACTACGAGCAGTACTTC
CASSKGRDYEQYF
>TRBJ2-7|TRBV7-9|NA|NA
TGTGCCAGCAGCTCCTCGTCAGGAGAATTGGACTACGAGCAGTACTTC
CASSSSSGELDYEQYF
>TRBJ2-7|TRBV7-9|NA|TRBD2
TGTGCCAGCAGCCCGGTGGGCGGGAGATCAACTCTCGAGCAGTACTTC
CASSPVGGRSTLEQYF
>TRBJ1-1|TRBV5-1|NA|NA
TGCGCCAGCAGCGGGGTGGGGTTGGCGGACACTGAAGCTTTCTTT
CASSGVGLADTEAFF
>TRBJ2-5|TRBV9|few|TRBD2
TGTGCCAGCAGCGGTTTCGGGACTAGCGGAGAAGAGACCCAGTACTTC
CASSGFGTSGEETQYF
>TRBJ1-1|TRBV27|NA|NA
TGTGCCAGCAGCTCCCTCTTTATGAACACTGAAGCTTTCTTT
CASSSLFMNTEAFF
>TRBJ1-1|TRBV5-1|many|NA
TGCGCCAGCGGAAGGGGGAACACTGAAGCTTTCTTT
CASGRGNTEAFF
>TRBJ2-3|TRBV5-6|NA|NA
TGTGCCAGCAGCTTGAGGCAGCTTTCCACAGATACGCAGTATTTT
CASSLRQLSTDTQYF
>TRBJ1-1|TRBV30|NA|NA
TGTGCCTGGAGTGCGGGGGGAAGGGGAGCTTTCTTT
CAWSAGGRGAFF
>TRBJ2-7|TRBV27|NA|TRBD1
TGTGCCAGCAGTACCTCCGGGACAGGGGGTTTGGACGAGCAGTACTTC
CASSTSGTGGLDEQYF
>TRBJ2-7|TRBV4-1|few|TRBD1
TGCGCCAGCAGCCAAGGACAGGGGCCGACCTACGAGCAGTACTTC
CASSQGQGPTYEQYF
>TRBJ2-5|TRBV28|NA|TRBD2
TGTGCCAGCAGTCTCCCGGGGGGGCCATCTCGGGAGACCCAGTACTTC
CASSLPGGPSRETQYF
>TRBJ2-5|TRBV27|few|TRBD1
TGTGCCAGCAGGTACAGGGGGCGAGGGGAGACCCAGTACTTC
CASRYRGRGETQYF
>TRBJ2-2|TRBV5-1|NA|TRBD2
TGCGCCAGCCGACCAAGACTAGCGGTACCGGGGGCGAACACCGGGGAGCTGTTTTTT
CASRPRLAVPGANTGELFF
>TRBJ2-2|TRBV29-1|NA|NA
TGCAGCGGCTTAATCACCGGGGAGCTGTTTTTT
CSGLITGELFF
>TRBJ2-7|TRBV29-1|NA|NA
TGCAGCGCTTCGACAGTCAACTCCTACGAGCAGTACTTC
CSASTVNSYEQYF
>TRBJ1-2|TRBV7-6|once|NA
TGTGCCAGCAGCTCCAAACGGGGCAGGGCGAACTATGGCTACACCTTC
CASSSKRGRANYGYTF
>TRBJ2-2|TRBV4-3|NA|NA
TGCGCCAGCAGCCAAGATGTGGGGTTCGGGGAGCTGTTTTTT
CASSQDVGFGELFF
>TRBJ2-7|TRBV7-8|NA|NA
TGTGCCAGCAGCCCTTGGGGGGCCCACTACGAGCAGTACTTC
CASSPWGAHYEQYF
>TRBJ1-1|TRBV2|NA|NA
TGTGCCAGCAGCCCTCGGGTTTCAAACACTGAAGCTTTCTTT
CASSPRVSNTEAFF
>TRBJ2-1|TRBV28|NA|TRBD1
TGTGCCAGTCAATGGTTACAGGGGGTGAACAATGAGCAGTTCTTC
CASQWLQGVNNEQFF
>TRBJ1-4|TRBV18|NA|NA
TGTGCCAGCTCACCAGATGGAGGTGGGCGTGAAAAACTGTTTTTT
CASSPDGGGREKLFF
>TRBJ2-1|TRBV7-6|NA|NA
TGTGCCAGCAGCGTAGGACAGTTTGCTATCTACAATGAGCAGTTCTTC
CASSVGQFAIYNEQFF
>TRBJ1-5|TRBV19|many|NA
TGTGCCAGTAGACCGACAGGCCAGGGCAATCAGCCCCAGCATTTT
CASRPTGQGNQPQHF
>TRBJ2-1|TRBV7-9|NA|NA
TGTGCCAGCAGCTCTCTAGACAATGAGCAGTTCTTC
CASSSLDNEQFF
>TRBJ1-1|TRBV25-1|NA|NA
TGTGCCAGCAAGGAGGGGCTTGGTGGGGAAGCTTTCTTT
CASKEGLGGEAFF
>TRBJ2-1|TRBV19|large|TRBD1
TGTGCCAGTAGTGGTGACCACAGGGGTTACAATGAGCAGTTCTTC
CASSGDHRGYNEQFF